Sequencing of this T cell receptor (beta chain) was carried out in a study of tumor-infiltrating lymphocytes in primary liver carcinoma. Looking at the study overall: The patient population consisted of men and women between 30 and 69 years of age. Yields of productive TCRbeta reads ranged from roughly 3.65 to 7.5 million per sample and were similar across tissue types. Stage T1-T3 N0M0 tumors spanned roughly 4.2 to 11 cm. Study observations and caveats: Pairs comparing tumor with adjacent tissue or blood overlapped less than pairs drawn from tumor regions.

From 500 to 600 ng of total RNA, TCR beta-specific cDNA was reverse-transcribed using a constant-region primer. Generation of the TCR beta libraries relied on three nested multiplex PCR rounds using slightly modified ARM-PCR. It was with TRBV1-TRBV30 forward primers and a C-beta reverse primer that the first two PCR rounds were run, at approximately 10 cycles each. TCRdb reprocessed the multiplex PCR reads with MiXCR, giving one entry per CDR3 protein. Counted here are about 330,000 distinct CDR3 sequences, approximately 65% occurring once; the ten biggest clones make up roughly 6%. This clonotype was seen a few times. Its antigen is not identified. Unsorted whole blood served as the source of blood RNA, and germline DNA was extracted as well. The CDR3 consists of 14 residues. The germline gives CDR1 MDHEN, CDR2 SYDVKM. Trimming took 7 bases from V and 3 from J, leaving 16 bases between them.

The V call is TRBV28, the J call TRBJ2-7; no clear D. Source material: peripheral blood. This receptor was taken from a man aged 40-55 years with primary liver carcinoma and hepatitis B virus infection. CDR3 protein: CASNSIWGFYEQYF. The CDR3 DNA reads TGTGCCAGCAATAGTATTTGGGGTTTCTACGAGCAGTACTTC.